The present T cell receptor (beta chain) was sequenced within a study of identical twins. Trimming removed 6 bases from V and 5 bases from J; junction bases left unmatched: 7. Per germline, CDR1 MNHNS and CDR2 SASEGT. The CDR3 has 15 amino acids. Findings of the study overall: Excess low generation probability was seen in twin-shared out-of-frame alpha sequences.

Of note for this clonotype: As yet, its antigen is unknown.

Template switching (which added a universal primer site) was used, and cDNA carried unique molecular identifiers. TCRdb reprocessed the 5' RACE reads via MiXCR and lists one record per CDR3 protein. The sample lists around 220,000 distinct CDR3 sequences, over 11% occurring once. This chain links TRBV6-1 with TRBJ2-2; 9 positions match TRBD2. The sequencing sample was made of memory (CD45RO+) T cells sorted from blood. This TCR came from a woman aged 18 to 35 in good health. CDR3 in DNA: TGTGCCAGCAGAACCCCTGCGGGGGGGACCGGGGAGCTGTTTTTT. Translated, it gives CASRTPAGGTGELFF.